This T cell receptor beta chain came from a study of OX40 agonist ivuxolimab in advanced cancers. The CDR3 contains 14 residues. V dropped 3 bases and J dropped 4 bases, with 12 bases sitting between them. Germline-derived CDR1 and CDR2 are SGHRS and YFSETQ. Repertoires were generated with immunoSEQ multiplex PCR, while TCRdb's copy carries only in-frame clones and drops some. The profile shows some 77,000 clones, roughly 93% of them singletons. The TCR comes from an adult with an advanced solid tumor such as melanoma, head and neck, liver or kidney cancer. Sequencing used CD4+ or CD8+ T cells sorted from blood, obtained in a trial of the OX40 agonist ivuxolimab. This chain connects TRBV5-1 to TRBJ2-3; D is perhaps TRBD1 (6 bases). The CDR3 DNA sequence: TGCGCCAGCAGCTCCCGACAGGATTCAGATACGCAGTATTTT. Amino acid sequence: CASSSRQDSDTQYF.